The 9 T cell receptor beta chains below all came from one sample that was sequenced in a study of blood T cell repertoires in COVID-19. TCRdb's copy holds only in-frame clones and misses some; the assay was immunoSEQ multiplex PCR. This repertoire shows 60,000 to 90,000 clones, around 83% found once; its top ten account for 3.5%. The specimen was peripheral blood. The receptors were gathered from a man in his fifties with acute or convalescent COVID-19.

V gene TRBV6-6 combines with J gene TRBJ2-1; 7 nucleotides match TRBD2. This CDR3 comprises 16 residues. Germline V gene sequence: CDR1 MNHNY, CDR2 SVGAGI (reference sequence). V trimming: 7 bases; J trimming: 3 bases; junction bases outside the gene matches: 12. The CDR3 DNA reads as TGTGCCAGCAACACACTCGAGACTAGCATCTACAATGAGCAGTTCTTC. Translation gives CASNTLETSIYNEQFF.

The CDR3 bases are TGTGCCAGCTCACCACCGAGTGCGAATGAGCAGTTCTTC. Residues: CASSPPSANEQFF. The J gene is TRBJ2-1, the V gene TRBV18; D is unresolved. V was clipped by 0 bases and J by 7 bases, with 7 bases between them. Looked up from germline, CDR1 is KGHSH and CDR2 is LQKENI. The CDR3 has 13 residues.

In this sample, this clone turned up once. The V and J genes are TRBV7-3 and TRBJ1-1, with TRBD1 matching 7 bases. Germline CDR1 SGHTA, CDR2 FQGTGA. J gave up 1 base and V 0 bases, and 8 bases lay outside the gene matches. The CDR3 runs to 17 residues. The CDR3 bases are TGTGCCAGCAGCTTAACCACAGGGGACGGGCCGAACACTGAAGCTTTCTTT. Its translation is CASSLTTGDGPNTEAFF.

V gene TRBV15 combines with J gene TRBJ1-1; 11 bases map to TRBD1. Per germline, CDR1 LNHNV and CDR2 YYDKDF (reference sequence). The ends lost 3 bases at V and 5 bases at J; junction bases unmatched: 5. This CDR3 spans 15 amino acids. CDR3 DNA: TGTGCCACCAGCAGGGACAGGGGGCTCGGTACTGAAGCTTTCTTT. Translation gives CATSRDRGLGTEAFF.

The chain is built from TRBV4-3 and TRBJ2-2; 9 nucleotides agree with TRBD2. With V trimmed by 6 bases and J by 7 bases, 9 bases remained unmatched. In germline, CDR1 is LGHNA, CDR2 YSLEER. The CDR3 spans 15 residues. CDR3 sequence reads: CASRPSGVAGGELFF. The CDR3 DNA is TGCGCCAGCAGACCTAGCGGGGTAGCTGGCGGGGAGCTGTTTTTT.

The chain is built from TRBV4-1 and TRBJ2-1, with TRBD2 matching 10 bases. The length of the CDR3 is 14 residues. The trim removed 4 bases at V and 15 bases at J, leaving 12 bases unmatched. Looked up from germline, CDR1 is MGHRA and CDR2 is YSYEKL. The CDR3 DNA reads as TGCGCCAGCAGCCCACCCTCCAGCGGGAGGGCCGGGTTCTTC. This gives the protein CASSPPSSGRAGFF.

This chain uses TRBV4-2 with TRBJ2-5; 14 nucleotides line up with TRBD2. Germline assignment: CDR1 LGHNA and CDR2 YNFKEQ. Trimming took 4 bases from V and 2 from J; bases not matched to a gene: 6. The CDR3 has 17 amino acids. CDR3 sequence reads: CASSPRGLAGVQETQYF. The CDR3 DNA sequence: TGTGCCAGCAGCCCCCGGGGACTAGCGGGGGTACAAGAGACCCAGTACTTC.

The CDR3 spells CATSPQGSGNQPQHF. As DNA, the CDR3 is TGTGCCACCAGCCCACAGGGAAGTGGCAATCAGCCCCAGCATTTT. This chain links TRBV24-1 with TRBJ1-5; tentative D call: TRBD1 (6 bases). Germline V lookup: CDR1 KGHDR, CDR2 SFDVKD. This CDR3 is built from 15 residues. With 7 bases removed from V and 2 bases from J, the gap between germline ends came to 14 bases.

The V call is TRBV27, the J call TRBJ2-2; no firm D call. This CDR3 is 14 amino acids long. CDR1 is MNHEY and CDR2 is SMNVEV in the germline V gene (reference sequence). Trimming cost V 3 bases and J 5 bases, with 10 bases left between them. The chain's CDR3 is CASSFPHQTGELFF. The DNA for the CDR3 is TGTGCCAGCAGTTTTCCCCACCAGACCGGGGAGCTGTTTTTT.